This TCR beta chain appears in the sequencing data of a study of T cell responses to AZD1222 COVID-19 vaccine. The germline V gene has CDR1 MNHEY and CDR2 SVGAGI. V was trimmed by 7 bases and J by 5 bases, leaving 14 bases between them. CDR3 length: 13 residues. Clones were read by immunoSEQ multiplex PCR, and TCRdb kept only the in-frame ones, dropping some. The sample lists about 170,000 clones, around nine tenths occurring once. The TCR sequence derives from an adult in good health. The chain joins TRBV6-5 to TRBJ2-5; D perhaps matches TRBD2 (5 bases). The sample consisted of peripheral blood, taken on day 0 of AZD1222 vaccination. The CDR3 is CASTPPGYETQYF. CDR3 sequence (DNA): TGTGCCAGCACCCCCCCGGGGTATGAGACCCAGTACTTC.